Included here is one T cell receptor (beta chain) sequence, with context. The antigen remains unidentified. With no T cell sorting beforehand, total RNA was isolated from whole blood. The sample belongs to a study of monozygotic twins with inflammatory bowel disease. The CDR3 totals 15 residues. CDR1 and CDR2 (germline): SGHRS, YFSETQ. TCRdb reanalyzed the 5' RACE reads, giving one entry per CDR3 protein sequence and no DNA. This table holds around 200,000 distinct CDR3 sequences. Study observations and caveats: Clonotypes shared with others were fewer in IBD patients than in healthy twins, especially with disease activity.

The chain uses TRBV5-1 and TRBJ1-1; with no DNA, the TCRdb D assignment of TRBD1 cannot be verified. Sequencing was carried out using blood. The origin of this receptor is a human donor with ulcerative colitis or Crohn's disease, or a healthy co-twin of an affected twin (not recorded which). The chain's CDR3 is CASSPQGGHNTEAFF.